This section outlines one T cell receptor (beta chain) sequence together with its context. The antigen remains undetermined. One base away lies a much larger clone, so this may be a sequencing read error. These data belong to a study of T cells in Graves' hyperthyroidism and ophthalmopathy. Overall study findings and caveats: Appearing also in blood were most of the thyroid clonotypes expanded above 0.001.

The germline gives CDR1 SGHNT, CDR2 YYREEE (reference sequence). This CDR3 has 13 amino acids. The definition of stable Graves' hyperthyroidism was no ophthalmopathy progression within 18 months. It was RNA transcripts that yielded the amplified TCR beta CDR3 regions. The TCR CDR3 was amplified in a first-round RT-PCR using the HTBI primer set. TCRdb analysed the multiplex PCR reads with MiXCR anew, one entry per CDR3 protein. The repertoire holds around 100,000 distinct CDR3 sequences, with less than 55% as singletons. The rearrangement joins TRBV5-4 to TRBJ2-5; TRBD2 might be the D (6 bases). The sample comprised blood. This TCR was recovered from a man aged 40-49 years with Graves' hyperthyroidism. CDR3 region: CASSSLGEETQNF. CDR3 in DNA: TGTGCCAGCAGCTCGTTGGGGGAGGAGACCCAGAACTTC.